A single sample gave rise to the 7 T cell receptor beta chains below, sequenced in a study of CD8 T cells in Susac syndrome. RNA in amounts of roughly 0.5 to 1 ug was reverse transcribed with random hexamers. TCRdb processed the immunoSEQ multiplex PCR reads anew with MiXCR; each CDR3 protein has one entry. The sample has about 130,000 distinct CDR3 sequences; over 90% are singletons. The sequencing input was CD8+ T cells from PBMCs. These receptor sequences come from a human donor with Susac syndrome.

The V gene is TRBV20-1, the J gene TRBJ2-7; tentative D call: TRBD1 (5 bases). The CDR3 runs to 15 residues. Germline V gene lookup returns CDR1 DFQATT and CDR2 SNEGSKA (reference sequence). The V end was cut by 0 bases, the J end by 2 bases, with 14 bases between. CDR3 sequence reads: CSARDKGAATYEQYF. The DNA for the CDR3 is TGCAGTGCTAGAGATAAAGGGGCAGCAACCTACGAGCAGTACTTC.

There are a few counts of this clonotype. The chain uses TRBV5-4 and TRBJ2-7; D unresolved. The CDR3 runs to 12 residues. CDR1 and CDR2 (germline): SGHNT, YYREEE (reference sequence). V was trimmed by 3 bases and J by 0 bases, leaving 4 bases between them. CDR3 sequence: CASSSGSYEQYF. DNA for the CDR3: TGTGCCAGCAGCTCGGGCTCCTACGAGCAGTACTTC.

The chain employs TRBV5-1 and TRBJ1-1; the D is unclear. Germline CDR1 and CDR2: SGHRS and YFSETQ. The CDR3 runs to 14 residues. V was trimmed by 5 bases and J by 0 bases, leaving 11 bases between them. CDR3: CASSFRYVNTEAFF. In DNA form, the CDR3 reads TGCGCCAGCAGTTTCAGATACGTGAACACTGAAGCTTTCTTT.

The chain is built from TRBV20-1 and TRBJ1-5; the D is unclear. The germline gives CDR1 DFQATT, CDR2 SNEGSKA (reference sequence). V shed 3 bases and J shed 0 bases, with 15 bases lying between them. The CDR3 is 16 residues long. CDR3 residues: CSASLQDRYSNQPQHF. CDR3 bases: TGCAGTGCTAGTCTCCAGGACCGATATAGCAATCAGCCCCAGCATTTT.

CDR3 in DNA: TGCAGCGTTCACCTCATGGGGGAACTGGAGACCCAGTACTTC. Its protein is CSVHLMGELETQYF. This rearrangement joins TRBV29-1 to TRBJ2-5; the D call may be TRBD1 or TRBD2 (5 bases each). The CDR3 spans 14 residues. Germline CDR1 and CDR2: SQVTM and ANQGSEA. Trimming left V 5 bases short and J 5 bases short, with 18 bases between.

A single count supports this clonotype. The V call is TRBV12-3 or TRBV12-4, the J call TRBJ1-1; 10 bases map to TRBD1. The CDR3 covers 14 residues. Trimming cost V 6 bases and J 3 bases; bases outside gene matches: 4. As DNA, the CDR3 is TGTGCCAGCAGACCCGGACAGGGGGACACTGAAGCTTTCTTT. Its protein is CASRPGQGDTEAFF.

J is TRBJ1-2 and V is TRBV12-3 or TRBV12-4; perhaps TRBD1 as D (5 bases). The ends were cut back, 3 bases at V and 1 base at J, with 12 bases in the middle. This CDR3 is 15 amino acids long. In DNA form, the CDR3 reads TGTGCCAGCAGTTTTGGGTCAGGGCTTAACTATGGCTACACCTTC. This codes for CASSFGSGLNYGYTF.